These 31 T cell receptor beta chains originate from one sample sequenced in a study of STAT3 mutations in large granular lymphocyte leukemia. Notes on the study in general: Every T-LGLL patient had at least one immunodominant TCRbeta clonotype.

No cognate antigen is known for these TCRs. Some clones are missing from TCRdb's copy, which holds only in-frame ones; the method was immunoSEQ multiplex PCR. The repertoire has approximately 20,000 clones, 92% of them found once; the top ten carry nearly 45%. The sequencing input was peripheral blood mononuclear cells. These receptors all stem from a man in his sixties with T-cell large granular lymphocyte leukemia. Some clones in this sample may be carry-over from other donors' samples.

This chain uses TRBV5-1 with TRBJ2-2, with D maybe TRBD1 (6 bases). Trimming took off 0 bases at V and 13 bases at J, with 16 bases between the two ends. The CDR3 covers 14 residues. Germline CDR1 reads SGHRS; CDR2 reads YFSETQ. The CDR3 reads CASSLEVRGDGLFF. CDR3 in DNA: TGCGCCAGCAGCTTGGAGGTCAGGGGAGACGGGCTGTTTTTT.

The chain couples TRBV19 to TRBJ2-7; D tentatively fits TRBD1 or TRBD2 (5 bases each). CDR1 is LNHDA and CDR2 is SQIVND in the germline V gene (reference sequence). Trimming left V 5 bases short and J 2 bases short, with 19 bases between. The CDR3 covers 16 residues. In DNA form, the CDR3 reads TGTGCCAGTAGTGGAAGAATCGGGACCGAAACCTACGAGCAGTACTTC. This codes for CASSGRIGTETYEQYF. Looking up the rest from reference TRBV19 and TRBJ2-7 gives the full variable domain: DGGITQSPKYLFRKEGQNVTLSCEQNLNHDAMYWYRQDPGQGLRLIYYSQIVNDFQKGDIAEGYSVSREKKESFPLTVTSAQKNPTAFYLCASSGRIGTETYEQYFGPGTRLTVT.

The chain uses TRBV27 and TRBJ2-2; D gene ambiguous. Germline V gives CDR1 MNHEY, CDR2 SMNVEV (reference sequence). The CDR3 extends over 15 amino acids. Trimming removed 6 bases at V and 1 base at J, with 12 bases between. This CDR3 is CASSGAGRNTGELFF. CDR3 coding DNA: TGTGCCAGCAGCGGAGCTGGGCGGAACACCGGGGAGCTGTTTTTT.

This clone appeared once. CDR3 amino acids: CASSLARTSGGGQYF. CDR3 nucleotides: TGTGCCAGCAGCTTAGCGCGTACTAGCGGTGGTGGGCAGTACTTC. This chain links TRBV7-8 with TRBJ2-7; 8 bases align to TRBD2. CDR3 length equals 15 residues. The junction had 10 bases not matched to a gene; V was cut back by 0 bases and J by 9 bases. Germline-derived CDR1 and CDR2 are SGHVS and FQNEAQ.

The rearrangement joins TRBV7-8 to TRBJ1-2, with D uncertain. From germline, CDR1 is SGHVS and CDR2 FQNEAQ. The V and J ends lost 1 base and 5 bases respectively, with 8 bases between them. The CDR3 has 13 amino acids. CDR3 coding DNA: TGTGCCAGCAGCTTAGTGGTTGAATATGGCTACACCTTC. It yields the protein CASSLVVEYGYTF.

The chain uses TRBV29-1 and TRBJ1-1; D ambiguous. The germline V gene has CDR1 SQVTM and CDR2 ANQGSEA. The V end was cut by 4 bases, the J end by 3 bases, with 12 bases between. The CDR3 loop spans 13 amino acids. CDR3 sequence reads: CSVGVLRDTEAFF. The CDR3 nucleotides read TGCAGCGTTGGGGTTCTGCGAGACACTGAAGCTTTCTTT.

The chain links TRBV6-6 to TRBJ2-1, with D tentatively TRBD2 (5 bases). The CDR3 is 12 residues long. Trimming took 10 bases from V and 6 from J, leaving 13 bases between them. Germline V CDR1 and CDR2: MNHNY, SVGAGI (reference sequence). Written as DNA, the CDR3 is TGTGCCACCCGGGTGGCGGGCAATGAGCAGTTCTTC. Translation: CATRVAGNEQFF.

CDR3 region: CASLGTGRHEQYF. CDR3 sequence (DNA): TGTGCCAGCTTGGGTACAGGGCGCCACGAGCAGTACTTC. This chain connects TRBV19 to TRBJ2-7; perhaps TRBD1 as D (6 bases). This CDR3 is 13 amino acids long. Trimming removed 9 bases at V and 5 bases at J, with 17 bases between. Germline CDR1 LNHDA, CDR2 SQIVND (reference sequence).

This rearrangement joins TRBV27 to TRBJ2-7; 12 bases fit TRBD1. The germline gives CDR1 MNHEY, CDR2 SMNVEV (reference sequence). This CDR3 comprises 17 residues. V was pared by 2 bases and J by 7 bases, with 12 bases of the junction left unmatched. This CDR3 reads CASSLNRPRDRGREQYF. In nucleotides, the CDR3 is TGTGCCAGCAGTTTAAATCGACCCCGGGACAGGGGGCGTGAGCAGTACTTC.

This clone was seen a single time. J is TRBJ1-3 and V is TRBV5-1; perhaps TRBD1 as D (6 bases). Germline V gene sequence: CDR1 SGHRS, CDR2 YFSETQ. The CDR3 sequence is 14 residues long. Trimming took off 2 bases at V and 6 bases at J, with 12 bases between the two ends. CDR3 protein: CASSLGGLENTIYF. The DNA for the CDR3 is TGCGCCAGCAGCTTAGGGGGGCTCGAAAACACCATATATTTT.

CDR3: CASSIGTPNTGELFF. DNA of the CDR3: TGCGCCAGCAGCATCGGGACACCGAACACCGGGGAGCTGTTTTTT. The genes are TRBV5-1 and TRBJ2-2; possibly TRBD1 for D (6 bases). The V and J ends lost 4 bases and 0 bases respectively, with 10 bases between them. The CDR3 extends over 15 amino acids. The V gene's germline CDR1 is SGHRS and CDR2 YFSETQ.

The rearrangement joins TRBV18 to TRBJ1-3; D is perhaps TRBD1 (5 bases). Germline V gene lookup returns CDR1 KGHSH and CDR2 LQKENI. Trimming took off 5 bases at V and 0 bases at J, with 17 bases between the two ends. This CDR3 contains 17 residues. CDR3 sequence: CASSSGTQALSGNTIYF. DNA of the CDR3: TGTGCCAGCTCATCCGGGACGCAGGCGCTCTCTGGAAACACCATATATTTT.

The chain is built from TRBV4-1 and TRBJ1-5; a weak D match, TRBD1 (5 bases). The CDR3 totals 14 residues. V was shortened by 5 bases and J by 2 bases, with 10 bases between the two germline ends. Germline CDR1 MGHRA, CDR2 YSYEKL. The CDR3 sequence: CASSEGRGNQPQHF. The CDR3 DNA sequence: TGCGCCAGCAGCGAGGGCAGGGGCAATCAGCCCCAGCATTTT.

In nucleotides, the CDR3 is TGCGCCAGCAGCCAAGACCCAGGGTGGAGCGGGCAGCCCCAGCATTTT. This codes for CASSQDPGWSGQPQHF. This chain joins TRBV4-1 and TRBJ1-5; perhaps TRBD1 as D (5 bases). Looked up from germline, CDR1 is MGHRA and CDR2 is YSYEKL. The CDR3 covers 16 residues. Trimming took 0 bases from V and 7 from J, leaving 16 bases between them.

V and J are TRBV7-3 and TRBJ1-1, with no clear D. This CDR3 has 14 residues. V was shortened by 0 bases and J by 1 base, with 6 bases between the two germline ends. Germline V lookup: CDR1 SGHTA, CDR2 FQGTGA. CDR3 amino acids: CASSLTDSNTEAFF. The CDR3 DNA reads TGTGCCAGCAGCTTAACGGACTCGAACACTGAAGCTTTCTTT. The full variable domain, with the rest looked up from reference TRBV7-3 and TRBJ1-1, is GAGVSQTPSNKVTEKGKYVELRCDPISGHTALYWYRQSLGQGPEFLIYFQGTGAADDSGLPNDRFFAVRPEGSVSTLKIQRTERGDSAVYLCASSLTDSNTEAFFGQGTRLTVV.

This chain links TRBV5-1 with TRBJ2-3; perhaps TRBD1 as D (6 bases). Between the trimmed V and J ends, which lost 4 bases and 2 bases, there was a span of 11 bases. The CDR3 length is 14 residues. Per germline, CDR1 SGHRS and CDR2 YFSETQ. CDR3 loop: CASSPDSYTDTQYF. The DNA of the CDR3 is TGCGCCAGCAGCCCGGACAGCTACACAGATACGCAGTATTTT.

The gene calls are TRBV28 and TRBJ2-7; TRBD2 matches at 14 bases. J was trimmed by 6 bases and V by 6 bases; bases with no gene match: 7. Looked up from germline, CDR1 is MDHEN and CDR2 is SYDVKM. This CDR3 has 15 residues. The DNA for the CDR3 is TGTGCCAGCAGCGGGACTAGCGGGAGATGGGGCGAGCAGTACTTC. Its protein product is CASSGTSGRWGEQYF.

The chain recombines TRBV6-5 with TRBJ2-4; 8 bases map to TRBD1. Germline assignment: CDR1 MNHEY and CDR2 SVGAGI. The CDR3 has 14 residues. V lost 4 bases, J lost 6 bases, and 5 bases stayed unmatched. CDR3: CASSFTGGGNIQYF. In DNA, the CDR3 is TGTGCCAGCAGTTTCACAGGGGGTGGAAACATTCAGTACTTC.

The chain combines TRBV5-6 with TRBJ1-5, with D possibly TRBD1 on 5 matching bases. The V and J ends lost 4 bases and 2 bases respectively, with 19 bases between them. Germline V gives CDR1 SGHDT, CDR2 YYEEEE. The CDR3 runs 17 residues. The DNA of the CDR3 is TGTGCCAGCAGCCTCCGACGTGTAGGGGACGGCAATCAGCCCCAGCATTTT. Its protein is CASSLRRVGDGNQPQHF. Filled out from reference TRBV5-6 and TRBJ1-5, the complete variable domain reads DAGVTQSPTHLIKTRGQQVTLRCSPKSGHDTVSWYQQALGQGPQFIFQYYEEEERQRGNFPDRFSGHQFPNYSSELNVNALLLGDSALYLCASSLRRVGDGNQPQHFGDGTRLSIL.

The chain links TRBV6-5 to TRBJ2-2; D remains unclear. This CDR3 contains 13 residues. Germline V gene sequence: CDR1 MNHEY, CDR2 SVGAGI. Trimming removed 6 bases at V and 7 bases at J, with 12 bases between. The CDR3 region is CASRIRVHGELFF. The CDR3 DNA reads TGTGCCAGCAGGATCCGGGTCCACGGGGAGCTGTTTTTT.

The chain joins TRBV5-1 to TRBJ2-5, with 7 bases identical to TRBD2. The length of the CDR3 is 14 residues. The junction had 7 bases not matched to a gene; V was cut back by 4 bases and J by 4 bases. Germline V gives CDR1 SGHRS, CDR2 YFSETQ. CDR3 sequence: CASSPRGRVETQYF. The CDR3 coding sequence is TGCGCCAGCAGCCCGCGGGGGAGGGTAGAGACCCAGTACTTC.

J is TRBJ2-5 and V is TRBV10-3; unclear D gene. The CDR3 totals 14 residues. Trimming took 4 bases from V and 0 from J, leaving 9 bases between them. Germline lookup yields CDR1 ENHRY and CDR2 SYGVKD. CDR3 loop: CAISGAEYQETQYF. The CDR3 DNA is TGTGCCATCAGTGGGGCAGAGTACCAAGAGACCCAGTACTTC.

The chain has TRBV19 and TRBJ1-2; 10 nucleotides line up with TRBD1. The J segment lost 9 bases and the V segment lost 4 bases, leaving 14 bases of the junction unmatched. CDR3 size: 16 residues. CDR1 is LNHDA, CDR2 SQIVND, per germline (reference sequence). The CDR3 reads CASSTLWTGGGMSYTF. The DNA for the CDR3 is TGTGCCAGTAGTACCCTCTGGACAGGGGGGGGTATGAGCTACACCTTC.

This sequence joins TRBV18 and TRBJ2-5; TRBD2 matches at 14 bases. The trim removed 3 bases at V and 3 bases at J, leaving 3 bases unmatched. The length of the CDR3 is 16 residues. Germline lookup yields CDR1 KGHSH and CDR2 LQKENI. The chain's CDR3 is CASSPVGLAGEETQYF. CDR3 DNA: TGTGCCAGCTCACCCGTGGGACTAGCGGGAGAAGAGACCCAGTACTTC.

Only one count was recorded for this clone. The chain carries TRBV5-1 and TRBJ2-6; 12 nucleotides line up with TRBD2. Germline CDR1 reads SGHRS; CDR2 reads YFSETQ. The V segment lost 4 bases and the J segment 0 bases; nucleotides outside the gene matches: 5. The CDR3 totals 18 residues. CDR3 residues: CASSLLAGGSSGANVLTF. The CDR3 region has the DNA TGCGCCAGCAGCCTTCTAGCGGGAGGGAGCTCTGGGGCCAACGTCCTGACTTTC.

The V call is TRBV28, the J call TRBJ2-7, with D tentatively TRBD2 (5 bases). The V and J ends lost 7 bases and 4 bases respectively, with 17 bases between them. The CDR3 covers 14 residues. Germline V CDR1 and CDR2: MDHEN, SYDVKM. CDR3 nucleotide sequence: TGTGCCAGCACCCCCCCGGGAAGTAAATACGAGCAGTACTTC. It codes for CASTPPGSKYEQYF. Drawing the rest from reference TRBV28 and TRBJ2-7, the complete variable domain is DVKVTQSSRYLVKRTGEKVFLECVQDMDHENMFWYRQDPGLGLRLIYFSYDVKMKEKGDIPEGYSVSREKKERFSLILESASTNQTSMYLCASTPPGSKYEQYFGPGTRLTVT.

The chain has TRBV18 and TRBJ2-1; the match to TRBD2 covers 16 bases. Germline CDR1 reads KGHSH; CDR2 reads LQKENI. The V segment lost 3 bases and the J segment 8 bases; nucleotides outside the gene matches: 1. This CDR3 is built from 15 residues. Here the CDR3 DNA reads TGTGCCAGCTCACCGGGACTAGCGGGAGGGGATGAGCAGTTCTTC. This sequence encodes CASSPGLAGGDEQFF.

This clone was counted once. The rearrangement uses TRBV6-6 and TRBJ2-7; D is unclear. CDR1 and CDR2 from the germline V gene are MNHNY and SVGAGI (reference sequence). The CDR3 sequence is 12 residues long. Trimming took 6 bases from V and 2 from J, leaving 8 bases between them. CDR3 in amino acids: CASRPRTYEQYF. The CDR3 coding sequence is TGTGCCAGCAGGCCTAGGACCTACGAGCAGTACTTC.

The chain couples TRBV19 to TRBJ2-5; TRBD1 agrees at 7 bases. The CDR3 covers 13 residues. Germline lookup yields CDR1 LNHDA and CDR2 SQIVND (reference sequence). The J segment lost 1 base and the V segment lost 6 bases, leaving 2 bases of the junction unmatched. CDR3 sequence (DNA): TGTGCCAGTAGGAGGACAGGCCAAGAGACCCAGTACTTC. Its translation is CASRRTGQETQYF.

This chain joins TRBV2 and TRBJ2-7; a weak D match, TRBD1 (6 bases). Germline loops: CDR1 SNHLY, CDR2 FYNNEI. The ends were cut back, 5 bases at V and 7 bases at J, with 12 bases in the middle. This CDR3 comprises 12 residues. In DNA form, the CDR3 reads TGTGCCAGCAGTCCCGGGACAAGGGAGCAGTACTTC. Residues: CASSPGTREQYF.

The chain employs TRBV6-1 and TRBJ1-1; D possibly corresponds to TRBD1 (5 bases). V was pared by 0 bases and J by 4 bases, with 15 bases between. Germline loops: CDR1 MNHNS, CDR2 SASEGT. The CDR3 runs to 16 residues. The CDR3 loop is CASSEALRGAVTEAFF. The DNA of the CDR3 is TGTGCCAGCAGTGAAGCGCTACGCGGGGCGGTCACTGAAGCTTTCTTT.